The 26 T cell receptor beta chains below were found in one sample sequenced in a study of T cells in Graves' hyperthyroidism and ophthalmopathy (dated 2019 in TCRdb). The library was prepared using multiplex PCR. TCRdb lists the instrument as Illumina HiSeq 2000. The TCR beta CDR3 regions were amplified from RNA transcripts. The TCR CDR3 was subjected to a first round of RT-PCR using the HTBI primer set and the Qiagen OneStep RT-PCR kit. TCRdb reprocessed the public reads (quality trimming at Q25 with fastp, clone calling with MiXCR) and kept in-frame beta chains. Every distinct CDR3 protein forms one entry, paired with its most common genes and DNA. In this sample the table shows 550,000 to 700,000 distinct CDR3 sequences, under 60% of which occur a single time. Of the sample, 15% to 20% falls within the top ten clones. The sequenced sample was peripheral blood or thyroid tissue (not recorded which). The receptor source for this set is an adult woman with Graves' disease, either hyperthyroidism or ophthalmopathy (not recorded which).

This clonotype was recorded at least ten times. This sequence joins TRBV30 and TRBJ1-5, with 10 bases matching TRBD1. The CDR3 totals 14 residues. The junction had 2 bases not matched to a gene; V was cut back by 0 bases and J by 6 bases. Per the germline V gene, CDR1 is GTSNPN and CDR2 is SVGIG (reference sequence). This CDR3 reads CAWSVGTGAQPQHF. CDR3 in DNA: TGTGCCTGGAGTGTCGGGACAGGGGCTCAGCCCCAGCATTTT.

Comments on this clonotype: It may be a read error: a sequence one base away is much more abundant. The rearrangement links TRBV11-2 to TRBJ2-7; D may be TRBD1 (5 bases). Germline V gives CDR1 SGHAT, CDR2 FQNNGV. There are 14 residues in the CDR3. CDR3 DNA sequence: TGTGCCAGCAGTCTCAGGGTTATAGATTACGAGCATTACTTC. Protein product: CASSLRVIDYEHYF. The variable domain in full, with the rest retrieved from reference TRBV11-2 and TRBJ2-7, is EAGVAQSPRYKIIEKRQSVAFWCNPISGHATLYWYQQILGQGPKLLIQFQNNGVVDDSQLPKDRFSAERLKGVDSTLKIQPAKLEDSAVYLCASSLRVIDYEHYFGPGTRLTVT.

The J gene is TRBJ2-1, the V gene TRBV9; no clear D gene. The CDR3 is made up of 15 amino acids. CDR1 is SGDLS, CDR2 YYNGEE, per germline. V lost 1 base and J lost 5, with 13 bases in between. The CDR3 protein is CASSVSGRGNNEQFF. CDR3 DNA sequence: TGTGCCAGCAGCGTATCAGGACGTGGGAACAATGAGCAGTTCTTC.

The chain links TRBV7-8 to TRBJ2-2; D is uncertain. The CDR3 is 17 amino acids. V lost 8 bases and J 0 bases, leaving 19 bases between the germline ends. Per the germline V gene, CDR1 is SGHVS and CDR2 is FQNEAQ. CDR3 nucleotides: TGTGCCAGCTTAGTACTTCCGGGTCCCACGAACACCGGGGAGCTGTTTTTT. Translation: CASLVLPGPTNTGELFF.

This clonotype was recorded many times. V gene TRBV2 combines with J gene TRBJ2-7; 9 bases are a match to TRBD2. The germline gives CDR1 SNHLY, CDR2 FYNNEI. The V segment lost 7 bases and the J segment 3 bases; nucleotides outside the gene matches: 7. The CDR3 is 14 amino acids. CDR3: CASNLAGRNYEQYF. The CDR3 DNA reads as TGTGCCAGCAACCTAGCGGGGAGAAACTACGAGCAGTACTTC. Using reference TRBV2 and TRBJ2-7 for the parts outside the CDR3, the full variable domain is EPEVTQTPSHQVTQMGQEVILRCVPISNHLYFYWYRQILGQKVEFLVSFYNNEISEKSEIFDDQFSVERPDGSNFTLKIRSTKLEDSAMYFCASNLAGRNYEQYFGPGTRLTVT.

For this clonotype: A single base separates this from a much larger clone, so it may be a read error. This sequence joins TRBV4-1 and TRBJ2-7; tentative D call: TRBD2 (6 bases). Between the trimmed V and J ends, which lost 4 bases and 0 bases, there was a span of 19 bases. The length of the CDR3 is 17 residues. The germline V gene has CDR1 MGHRA and CDR2 YSYEKL. The DNA for the CDR3 is TGCGCCAGCAGCCGAGTATGGAGCGGGCCGAGCTCCTACGAGCAGTACTTC. Amino acids: CASSRVWSGPSSYEQYF.

This chain uses TRBV2 with TRBJ1-5; D is ambiguous. The ends were cut back, 10 bases at V and 3 bases at J, with 16 bases in the middle. The CDR3 contains 14 residues. The germline CDR1 and CDR2 sequences are SNHLY and FYNNEI. The CDR3 loop reads CATSLQRPNQPQHF. DNA for the CDR3: TGTGCCACCAGCCTTCAAAGACCCAATCAGCCCCAGCATTTT.

Only one count was recorded for this clonotype. The gene calls are TRBV29-1 and TRBJ1-5, with D perhaps matching TRBD1 (6 bases). Germline CDR1 reads SQVTM; CDR2 reads ANQGSEA. V was pared by 6 bases and J by 0 bases, with 24 bases between. The CDR3 loop spans 18 amino acids. DNA of the CDR3: TGCAGCGTCGCTAGCAGAGGGCGGAACAGGGATAGCAATCAGCCCCAGCATTTT. Translation: CSVASRGRNRDSNQPQHF.

This clonotype occurred a few times. The CDR3 DNA reads as TGTGCCAGCAGCTGGGGCTCGACGGGGGGTATGGCTGAAGCTTTCTTT. Translating it yields CASSWGSTGGMAEAFF. This sequence joins TRBV12-3 or TRBV12-4 and TRBJ1-1, with D possibly being TRBD1 (5 bases). Trimming stripped 6 bases from V and 6 bases from J, with 23 bases between. CDR3 length: 16 amino acids.

This clonotype was recorded many times. CDR3 DNA sequence: TGCAGCCCGTGGCGGGCAGAGAACACTGAAGCTTTCTTT. Encoded protein: CSPWRAENTEAFF. The V gene is TRBV29-1, the J gene TRBJ1-1; D not resolved. This CDR3 region has 13 residues. V gave up 8 bases and J gave up 1 base, with 14 bases separating them. CDR1 and CDR2 (germline): SQVTM, ANQGSEA. Complete variable domain (other parts from reference TRBV29-1 and TRBJ1-1): SAVISQKPSRDICQRGTSLTIQCQVDSQVTMMFWYRQQPGQSLTLIATANQGSEATYESGFVIDKFPISRPNLTFSTLTVSNMSPEDSSIYLCSPWRAENTEAFFGQGTRLTVV.

The chain is built from TRBV7-9 and TRBJ2-7; 7 positions match TRBD1. Germline CDR1 is SEHNR and CDR2 is FQNEAQ (reference sequence). The length of the CDR3 is 14 residues. The trim removed 7 bases at V and 4 bases at J, leaving 10 bases unmatched. CDR3 protein: CASIPFGTVYEQYF. CDR3 DNA sequence: TGTGCCAGCATCCCTTTTGGGACAGTTTACGAGCAGTACTTC.

This clonotype showed up just a few times. The chain uses TRBV10-2 and TRBJ1-2; D not certain. Germline assignment: CDR1 WSHSY and CDR2 SAAADI. V was trimmed by 4 bases and J by 4 bases, leaving 16 bases between them. The CDR3 is made up of 15 amino acids. The CDR3 DNA follows: TGCGCCAGCAGTGGTCTCGCCAGCCTGTTCTATGGCTACACCTTC. Amino acids: CASSGLASLFYGYTF.

V and J are TRBV19 and TRBJ2-6, with 7 bases matching TRBD1. Germline CDR1 reads LNHDA; CDR2 reads SQIVND (reference sequence). The trim removed 6 bases at V and 1 base at J, leaving 18 bases unmatched. This CDR3 has 20 residues. CDR3 DNA: TGTGCCAGTAGACGACAGGGAGACAGGGTGCAATTTTCTGGGGCCAACGTCCTGACTTTC. This gives the protein CASRRQGDRVQFSGANVLTF.

The chain has TRBV20-1 and TRBJ2-6; possibly TRBD1 for D (7 bases). V lost 6 bases to trimming and J lost 2 bases, with 17 bases between them. CDR1 is DFQATT, CDR2 SNEGSKA, per germline (reference sequence). The CDR3 totals 16 residues. The CDR3 sequence is CSAIRQGLPGANVLTF. CDR3 sequence (DNA): TGCAGTGCCATTAGACAGGGACTGCCTGGGGCCAACGTCCTGACTTTC.

In its sample, this clonotype was seen a few times. This chain links TRBV29-1 with TRBJ1-4; D unclear. Per germline, CDR1 SQVTM and CDR2 ANQGSEA. The CDR3 sequence is 13 residues long. Trimming shortened V by 7 bases and J by 3 bases, and 12 bases separated the two germline ends. CDR3 coding DNA: TGCAGCGGAACCGGGCCCTCTAATGAAAAACTGTTTTTT. Its protein product is CSGTGPSNEKLFF.

The chain combines TRBV24-1 with TRBJ2-2; D may correspond to TRBD1 or TRBD2 (5 bases each). Germline lookup yields CDR1 KGHDR and CDR2 SFDVKD. The CDR3 totals 12 residues. Trimming stripped 10 bases from V and 8 bases from J, with 13 bases between. CDR3 sequence: CATRGPGGELFF. For the CDR3, the DNA is TGTGCCACTCGGGGACCAGGAGGGGAGCTGTTTTTT.

The chain couples TRBV7-6 to TRBJ1-1; D possibly corresponds to TRBD1 (5 bases). This CDR3 region has 16 residues. Germline CDR1 and CDR2: SGHVS and FNYEAQ. V was clipped by 3 bases and J by 3 bases, with 17 bases between them. In DNA, the CDR3 is TGTGCCAGCAGCTTGACCGAGGACACTACCTACACTGAAGCTTTCTTT. This sequence encodes CASSLTEDTTYTEAFF.

The table lists this clonotype with many counts. The chain carries TRBV5-5 and TRBJ2-5; the match to TRBD2 covers 8 bases. The germline V gene encodes CDR1 SGHKS and CDR2 YYEKEE (reference sequence). With 8 bases clipped from V and 4 bases from J, the junction kept 7 bases outside the gene matches. The CDR3 runs 13 residues. The chain's CDR3 is CASGYLAGETQYF. The CDR3 DNA reads as TGTGCCAGTGGGTATCTAGCGGGAGAGACCCAGTACTTC.

At least ten counts were recorded for this clonotype. This chain uses TRBV6-5 with TRBJ2-7; D might be TRBD1 (5 bases). Trimming left V 6 bases short and J 0 bases short, with 15 bases between. This CDR3 is built from 15 residues. Germline CDR1 MNHEY, CDR2 SVGAGI. CDR3 sequence (DNA): TGTGCCAGCAGGACACAGGTCCACCTCTCCTACGAGCAGTACTTC. It translates to CASRTQVHLSYEQYF.

This clonotype was counted at least ten times. The V call is TRBV7-2, the J call TRBJ2-3; the D gene could be TRBD1 or TRBD2 (5 bases each). Trimming took off 7 bases at V and 6 bases at J, with 17 bases between the two ends. Germline CDR1 and CDR2: SGHTA and FQGNSA. This CDR3 comprises 14 residues. CDR3 residues: CASTRSGTPDTQYF. The CDR3 bases are TGTGCCAGCACCAGAAGTGGGACGCCGGATACGCAGTATTTT.

By proportion, this clonotype is medium-sized. The V call is TRBV2, the J call TRBJ2-7, with TRBD1 matching over 8 bases. The CDR3 contains 14 residues. Germline V gives CDR1 SNHLY, CDR2 FYNNEI. J lost 3 bases, V lost 6 bases, and 7 bases had no gene match. The CDR3 DNA follows: TGTGCCAGCAGCAGGGGGCTCGGAGGCTACGAGCAGTACTTC. Amino acids: CASSRGLGGYEQYF.

The chain combines TRBV28 with TRBJ2-2; no reliable D call. CDR1 and CDR2 from the germline V gene are MDHEN and SYDVKM. V lost 3 bases to trimming and J lost 0 bases, with 11 bases between them. This CDR3 spans 16 amino acids. DNA of the CDR3: TGTGCCAGCAGTTTCAACCGGTGGGCGAACACCGGGGAGCTGTTTTTT. Translating gives CASSFNRWANTGELFF.

The V call is TRBV3-1, the J call TRBJ1-6, with TRBD1 matching 8 bases. V lost 10 bases, J lost 5 bases, and 4 bases stayed unmatched. CDR1 is LGHDT and CDR2 is YNNKEL in the germline V gene (reference sequence). The CDR3 contains 13 residues. The CDR3 DNA is TGTGCCACCGGGACAGGACATAATTCACCCCTCCACTTT. It is translated as CATGTGHNSPLHF.

A note on this clonotype: A read error may produce the germline difference seen at one junction end. V and J are TRBV7-2 and TRBJ1-4, with 7 bases fitting TRBD1. Germline V gene lookup returns CDR1 SGHTA and CDR2 FQGNSA. This CDR3 has 17 amino acids. CDR3 sequence (DNA): TGCGCCAGCAGCCCCCAGCAGGGGGTAATTCGCAATGAAAAACTGTTTTTT. This encodes CASSPQQGVIRNEKLFF.

This clonotype appeared many times. The genes are TRBV20-1 and TRBJ1-5, with unresolved D. The CDR3 extends over 13 amino acids. CDR1 and CDR2 (germline): DFQATT, SNEGSKA (reference sequence). Trimming stripped 0 bases from V and 7 bases from J, with 10 bases between. CDR3 DNA sequence: TGCAGTGCTAGAGAACTGATAGGCCAGCCCCAGCATTTT. Encoded protein: CSARELIGQPQHF.

The chain links TRBV10-2 to TRBJ1-1; 11 bases are shared with TRBD1. The junction had 8 bases not matched to a gene; V was cut back by 6 bases and J by 5 bases. The CDR3 covers 15 residues. Germline V gene lookup returns CDR1 WSHSY and CDR2 SAAADI. DNA for the CDR3: TGCGCCAGCAGAACCCCGGGACAGGGGGGAACTGAAGCTTTCTTT. This sequence encodes CASRTPGQGGTEAFF.